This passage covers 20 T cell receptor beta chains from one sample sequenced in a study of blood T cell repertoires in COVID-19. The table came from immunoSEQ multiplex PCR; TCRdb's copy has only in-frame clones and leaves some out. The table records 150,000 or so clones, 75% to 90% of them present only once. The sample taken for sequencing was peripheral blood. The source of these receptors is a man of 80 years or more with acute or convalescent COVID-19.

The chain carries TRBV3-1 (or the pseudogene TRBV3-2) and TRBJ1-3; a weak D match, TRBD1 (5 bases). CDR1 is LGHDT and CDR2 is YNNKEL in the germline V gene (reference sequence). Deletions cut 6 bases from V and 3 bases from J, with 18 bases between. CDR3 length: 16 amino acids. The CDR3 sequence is CASSDSWREVGNTIYF. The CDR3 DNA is TGTGCCAGCAGTGACAGTTGGAGGGAGGTTGGAAACACCATATATTTT.

CDR3 bases: TGCGCCAGCAGCTTAGCGGGGGGGCCCGCAGATACGCAGTATTTT. It encodes CASSLAGGPADTQYF. The chain uses TRBV5-1 and TRBJ2-3, with 10 bases fitting TRBD2. After removal of 2 bases from V and 4 bases from J, the junction contained 4 bases not matched to a gene. CDR3 length: 15 residues. Germline V gene sequence: CDR1 SGHRS, CDR2 YFSETQ.

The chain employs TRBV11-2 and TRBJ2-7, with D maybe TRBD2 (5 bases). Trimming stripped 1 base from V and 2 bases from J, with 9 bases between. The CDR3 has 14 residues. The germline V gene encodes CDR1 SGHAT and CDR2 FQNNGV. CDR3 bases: TGTGCCAGCAGCTTAGGGACGGGAACCTACGAGCAGTACTTC. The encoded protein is CASSLGTGTYEQYF.

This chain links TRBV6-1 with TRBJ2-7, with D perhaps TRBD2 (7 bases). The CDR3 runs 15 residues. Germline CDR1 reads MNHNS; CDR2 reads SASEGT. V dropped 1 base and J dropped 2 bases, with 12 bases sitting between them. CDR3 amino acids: CASSEEAGAAYEQYF. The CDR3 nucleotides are TGTGCCAGCAGTGAAGAGGCGGGGGCAGCCTACGAGCAGTACTTC.

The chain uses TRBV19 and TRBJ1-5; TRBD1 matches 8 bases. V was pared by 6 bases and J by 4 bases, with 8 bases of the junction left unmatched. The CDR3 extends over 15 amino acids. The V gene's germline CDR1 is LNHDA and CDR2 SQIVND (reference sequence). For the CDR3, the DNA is TGTGCCAGTAGGCTCAGACAGGGGATGAATCAGCCCCAGCATTTT. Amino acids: CASRLRQGMNQPQHF.

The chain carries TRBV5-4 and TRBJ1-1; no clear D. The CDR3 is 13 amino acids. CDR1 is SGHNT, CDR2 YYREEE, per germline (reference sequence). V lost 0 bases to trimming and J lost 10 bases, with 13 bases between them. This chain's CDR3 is CASSLVGETSAFF. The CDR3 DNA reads TGTGCCAGCAGCTTGGTCGGGGAAACTTCAGCTTTCTTT.

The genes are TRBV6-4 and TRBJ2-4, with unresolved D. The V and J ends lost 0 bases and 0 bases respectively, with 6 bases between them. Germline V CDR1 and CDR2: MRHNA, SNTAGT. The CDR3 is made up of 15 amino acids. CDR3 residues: CASSDSGLAKNIQYF. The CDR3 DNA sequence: TGTGCCAGCAGTGACTCTGGGCTAGCCAAAAACATTCAGTACTTC.

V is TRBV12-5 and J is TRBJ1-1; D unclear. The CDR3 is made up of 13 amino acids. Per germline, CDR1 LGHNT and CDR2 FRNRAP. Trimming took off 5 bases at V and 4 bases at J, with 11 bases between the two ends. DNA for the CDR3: TGTGCTAGTGGTCCCTCGGGGTCCACTGAAGCTTTCTTT. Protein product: CASGPSGSTEAFF.

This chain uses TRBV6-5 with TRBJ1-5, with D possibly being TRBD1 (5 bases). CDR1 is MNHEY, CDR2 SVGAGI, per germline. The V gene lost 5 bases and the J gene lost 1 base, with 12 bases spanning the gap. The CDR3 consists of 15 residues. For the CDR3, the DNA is TGTGCCAGCAGTCTGGGAGGGGAAAGCAATCAGCCCCAGCATTTT. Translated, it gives CASSLGGESNQPQHF.

The CDR3 region has the DNA TGTGCCAGCAAGCTAGCGGAACAAGAGACCCAGTACTTC. Amino acid sequence: CASKLAEQETQYF. J is TRBJ2-5 and V is TRBV6-6, with TRBD2 matching over 7 bases. CDR3 size: 13 residues. Trimming cost V 7 bases and J 2 bases; bases outside gene matches: 4. From germline, CDR1 is MNHNY and CDR2 SVGAGI (reference sequence).

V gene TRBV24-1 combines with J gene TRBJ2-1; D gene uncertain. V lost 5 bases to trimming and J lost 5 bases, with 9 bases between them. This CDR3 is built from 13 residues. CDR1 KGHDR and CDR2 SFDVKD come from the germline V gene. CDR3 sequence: CATSVGSHNEQFF. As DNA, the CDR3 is TGTGCCACCAGTGTGGGCTCTCACAATGAGCAGTTCTTC.

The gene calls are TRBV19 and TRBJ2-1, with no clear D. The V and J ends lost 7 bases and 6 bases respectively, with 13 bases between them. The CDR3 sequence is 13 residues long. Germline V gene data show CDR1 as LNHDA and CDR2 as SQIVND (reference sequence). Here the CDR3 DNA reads TGTGCCAGTACCTCCTGGGCGAGCAATGAGCAGTTCTTC. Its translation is CASTSWASNEQFF.

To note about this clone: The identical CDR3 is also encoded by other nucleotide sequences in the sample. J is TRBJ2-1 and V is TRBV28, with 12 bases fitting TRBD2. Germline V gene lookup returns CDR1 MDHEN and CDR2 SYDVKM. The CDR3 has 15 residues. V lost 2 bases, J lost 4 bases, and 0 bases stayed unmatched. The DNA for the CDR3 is TGTGCCAGCAGTTTAGGGACTAGCGGGTACAATGAGCAGTTCTTC. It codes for CASSLGTSGYNEQFF.

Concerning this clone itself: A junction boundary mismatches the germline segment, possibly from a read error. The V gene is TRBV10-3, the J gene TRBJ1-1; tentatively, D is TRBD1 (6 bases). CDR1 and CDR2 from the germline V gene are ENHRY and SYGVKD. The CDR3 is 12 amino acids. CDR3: CAISEGEWTALF. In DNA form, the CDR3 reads TGTGCCATCAGTGAGGGGGAGTGGACAGCTCTCTTT.

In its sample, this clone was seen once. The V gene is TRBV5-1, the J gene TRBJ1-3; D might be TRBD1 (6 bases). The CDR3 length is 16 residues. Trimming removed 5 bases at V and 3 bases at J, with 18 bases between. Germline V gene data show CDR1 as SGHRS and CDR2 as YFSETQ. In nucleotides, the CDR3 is TGCGCCAGCAGTAAATACGCACAGGGTAGTGGAAACACCATATATTTT. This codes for CASSKYAQGSGNTIYF.

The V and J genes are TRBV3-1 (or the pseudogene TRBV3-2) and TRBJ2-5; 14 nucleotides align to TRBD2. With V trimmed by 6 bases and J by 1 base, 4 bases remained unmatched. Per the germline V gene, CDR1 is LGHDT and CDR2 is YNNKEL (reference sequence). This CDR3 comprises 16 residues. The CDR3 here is CASSTGTSGGQETQYF. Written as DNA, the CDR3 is TGTGCCAGCAGTACCGGGACTAGCGGGGGCCAAGAGACCCAGTACTTC.

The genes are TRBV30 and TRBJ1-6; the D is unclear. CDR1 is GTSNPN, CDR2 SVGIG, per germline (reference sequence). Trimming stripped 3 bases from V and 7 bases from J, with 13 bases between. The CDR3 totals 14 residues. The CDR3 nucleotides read TGTGCCTGGAGCGCCCGGAGGGCAAATTCACCCCTCCACTTT. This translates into CAWSARRANSPLHF.

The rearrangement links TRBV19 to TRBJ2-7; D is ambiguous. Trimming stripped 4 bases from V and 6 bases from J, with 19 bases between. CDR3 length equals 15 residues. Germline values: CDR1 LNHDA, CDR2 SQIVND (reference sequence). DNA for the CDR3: TGTGCCAGTAGTACGGCGTCGAGACCGCTAGGCGAGCAGTACTTC. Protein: CASSTASRPLGEQYF. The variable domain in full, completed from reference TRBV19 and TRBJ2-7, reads DGGITQSPKYLFRKEGQNVTLSCEQNLNHDAMYWYRQDPGQGLRLIYYSQIVNDFQKGDIAEGYSVSREKKESFPLTVTSAQKNPTAFYLCASSTASRPLGEQYFGPGTRLTVT.

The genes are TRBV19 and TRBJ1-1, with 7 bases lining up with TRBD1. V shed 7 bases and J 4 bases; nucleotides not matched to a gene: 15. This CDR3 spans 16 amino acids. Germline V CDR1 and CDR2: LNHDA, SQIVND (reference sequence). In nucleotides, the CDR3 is TGTGCCAGTACCGGAAGCACGGGACAGAGGGCCACTGAAGCTTTCTTT. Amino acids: CASTGSTGQRATEAFF.

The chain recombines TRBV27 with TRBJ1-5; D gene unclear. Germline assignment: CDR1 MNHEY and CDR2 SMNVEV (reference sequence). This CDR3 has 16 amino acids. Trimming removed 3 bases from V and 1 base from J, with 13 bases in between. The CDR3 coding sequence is TGTGCCAGCAGTTTTGTTGGAGGTTTCAGCAATCAGCCCCAGCATTTT. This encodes CASSFVGGFSNQPQHF.